This entry lists 2 T cell receptor beta chains sequenced from one sample in a study of cytomegalovirus exposure and HLA in healthy donors. PCR primers comprised 60 Vbeta and 13 Jbeta primers. Sequencing used immunoSEQ multiplex PCR; TCRdb keeps in-frame clones, though not all of them. Of about 170,000 clones in the sample, about 88% are singletons; the top ten hold just over 2.5%. Sequenced: PBMCs. These receptor sequences come from a man aged 25 to 40 in good health and CMV-seropositive.

The rearrangement joins TRBV19 to TRBJ1-2, with D possibly being TRBD1 (5 bases). Germline V gene data show CDR1 as LNHDA and CDR2 as SQIVND (reference sequence). V was pared by 6 bases and J by 7 bases, with 12 bases between. The CDR3 has 12 residues. The CDR3 region has the DNA TGTGCCAGTAGACAGGCCCCCGGTGGCTACACCTTC. Residues: CASRQAPGGYTF.

The V gene is TRBV7-3, the J gene TRBJ2-1; 9 bases map to TRBD2. Unmatched junction bases numbered 11, after V lost 4 bases and J lost 7 bases. Per the germline V gene, CDR1 is SGHTA and CDR2 is FQGTGA. The CDR3 loop spans 16 amino acids. Here the CDR3 reads CASSSPNSGRGNEQFF. The CDR3 DNA reads TGTGCCAGCAGCTCCCCCAATAGCGGGAGAGGTAATGAGCAGTTCTTC.